Each of the 6 T cell receptor beta chains below was sequenced from the same sample in a study of cytomegalovirus exposure and HLA in healthy donors. The primer mix had 60 Vbeta and 13 Jbeta primers. The repertoire was sequenced with immunoSEQ multiplex PCR; TCRdb's copy has only in-frame clones and lacks some. The sample consists of 150,000 to 160,000 clones, approximately 80% of them appearing once. The sample comprised PBMCs. The receptors stem from a man aged 30 to 39 in good health and CMV-seropositive.

This rearrangement joins TRBV5-4 to TRBJ2-7; the match to TRBD1 covers 7 bases. The V and J ends lost 4 bases and 4 bases, in that order; junction bases with no gene match: 5. CDR1 is SGHNT and CDR2 is YYREEE in the germline V gene (reference sequence). The CDR3 loop spans 13 amino acids. The CDR3 nucleotides read TGTGCCAGCAGCCGGGACAGAAATTACGAGCAGTACTTC. This codes for CASSRDRNYEQYF. Using reference TRBV5-4 and TRBJ2-7 for the parts outside the CDR3, the full variable domain is ETGVTQSPTHLIKTRGQQVTLRCSSQSGHNTVSWYQQALGQGPQFIFQYYREEENGRGNFPPRFSGLQFPNYSSELNVNALELDDSALYLCASSRDRNYEQYFGPGTRLTVT.

The rearrangement uses TRBV6-6 and TRBJ1-1, with TRBD1 matching 9 bases. Unmatched junction bases numbered 8, after V lost 10 bases and J lost 2 bases. The germline V gene has CDR1 MNHNY and CDR2 SVGAGI (reference sequence). CDR3 length equals 14 residues. The chain's CDR3 is CAIQTGGGNTEAFF. DNA of the CDR3: TGTGCCATCCAAACAGGGGGCGGAAACACTGAAGCTTTCTTT.

For the CDR3, the DNA is TGTGCCAGCAGTCCCTACTACGAGCAGTACTTC. Protein product: CASSPYYEQYF. V and J are TRBV28 and TRBJ2-7, with D unresolved. This CDR3 spans 11 amino acids. Germline CDR1 is MDHEN and CDR2 is SYDVKM. V lost 5 bases, J lost 3 bases, and 5 bases lay in between.

The chain has TRBV27 and TRBJ1-2, with a weak D call TRBD1 (5 bases). Germline V gene sequence: CDR1 MNHEY, CDR2 SMNVEV (reference sequence). There are 15 residues in the CDR3. The V end lost 2 bases, the J end lost 2 bases, and 12 bases lay between the germline ends. The CDR3 DNA is TGTGCCAGCAGTTTAGGACGGGGGTTGAACTATGGCTACACCTTC. Amino acid sequence: CASSLGRGLNYGYTF.

The chain has TRBV19 and TRBJ2-1, with TRBD2 matching 11 bases. The germline V gene encodes CDR1 LNHDA and CDR2 SQIVND (reference sequence). The CDR3 length is 14 residues. V lost 5 bases, J lost 9 bases, and 6 bases stayed unmatched. The CDR3 spells CASSLAGGPGEQFF. CDR3 DNA: TGTGCCAGTAGTTTAGCGGGAGGGCCGGGTGAGCAGTTCTTC.

The V and J genes are TRBV28 and TRBJ1-1, with TRBD1 matching 10 bases. The CDR3 runs to 17 residues. The V gene end was trimmed by 5 bases and the J gene end by 7 bases; junction bases not matched to a gene: 16. Germline assignment: CDR1 MDHEN and CDR2 SYDVKM. CDR3 region: CASSPPRRQGARIEAFF. CDR3 nucleotides: TGTGCCAGCAGTCCACCTCGCCGACAGGGGGCTCGTATTGAAGCTTTCTTT.